This T cell receptor (beta chain) appears in the sequencing data of a study of vaccination and CD4 T cells after COVID-19. Across the whole study: Median time from second vaccine dose to sampling was approximately 74 days (14 to 241).

Germline V lookup: CDR1 SNHLY, CDR2 FYNNEI. The CDR3 length is 13 residues. V lost 6 bases to trimming and J lost 7 bases; unmatched junction nucleotides: 8. Study-level findings and limits: Counts of SARS-CoV-2-reactive clonotypes had a median that went from around 21 to 38, a nonsignificant change.

As to treatment: roughly ten-day PBMC culture with coronavirus spike peptide pools or control peptides (ViraFEST assay). There were positive PCR dates ranging from March to December 2020, all predating US Alpha, Beta and Delta variants. This clonotype was seen more than once but under ten times. Antigen specificity is unknown. Oncomine TCR Beta short-read sequencing was applied to DNA from cultured CD4+ T cells. TCRdb independently ran MiXCR on the PCR reads; one entry per CDR3 protein. The sample consists of 11,000 or so distinct CDR3 sequences, approximately 60% of them appearing once. The V and J genes are TRBV2 and TRBJ2-5; 7 nucleotides match TRBD1. Sequences were obtained from CD4+ T cells from blood, cultured in vitro. The source of this sequence is a human donor who had recovered from COVID-19. In nucleotides, the CDR3 is TGTGCCAGCAGGCAGGGGGTTGAAGCGACCCAGTACTTC. Its translation is CASRQGVEATQYF. The full variable domain, completed using reference TRBV2 and TRBJ2-5, is EPEVTQTPSHQVTQMGQEVILRCVPISNHLYFYWYRQILGQKVEFLVSFYNNEISEKSEIFDDQFSVERPDGSNFTLKIRSTKLEDSAMYFCASRQGVEATQYFGPGTRLLVL.